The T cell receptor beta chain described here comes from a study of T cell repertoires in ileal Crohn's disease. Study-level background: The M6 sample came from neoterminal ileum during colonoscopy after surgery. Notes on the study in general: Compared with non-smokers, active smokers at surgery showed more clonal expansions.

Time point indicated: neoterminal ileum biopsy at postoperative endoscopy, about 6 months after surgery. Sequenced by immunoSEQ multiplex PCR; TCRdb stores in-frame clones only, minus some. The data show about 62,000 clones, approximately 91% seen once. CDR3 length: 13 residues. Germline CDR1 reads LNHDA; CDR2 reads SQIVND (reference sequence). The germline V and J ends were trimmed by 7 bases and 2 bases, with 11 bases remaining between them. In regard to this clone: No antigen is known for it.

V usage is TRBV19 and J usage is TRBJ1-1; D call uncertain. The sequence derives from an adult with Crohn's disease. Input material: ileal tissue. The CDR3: CASMAGVNTEAFF. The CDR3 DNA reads TGTGCCAGTATGGCGGGAGTAAACACTGAAGCTTTCTTT.